This passage covers 22 T cell receptor beta chains from one sample sequenced in a study of read filtering for tumor transcriptome and immune sequencing. The library was built from roughly 400 ng RNA with molecular barcoded adaptors for alpha/delta and beta/gamma chains. TCRdb re-called the reads with MiXCR, one entry per CDR3 protein. Of more than 30,000 distinct CDR3 sequences in the sample, 13% to 15% were seen once. The sample was a population of CD138-negative cells sorted from bone marrow. The receptors shown here come from a donor aged 40 or older with multiple myeloma.

This clonotype was observed at least ten times. The chain uses TRBV13 and TRBJ1-1; weak D call: TRBD1 (6 bases). The CDR3 loop spans 16 amino acids. In germline, CDR1 is PRHDT, CDR2 FYEKMQ (reference sequence). The V and J ends lost 4 bases and 0 bases respectively, with 15 bases between them. The CDR3 here is CASSYYSGVLNTEAFF. CDR3 DNA: TGTGCCAGCAGCTATTATTCAGGGGTCCTGAACACTGAAGCTTTCTTT.

This clonotype was seen repeatedly, ten times or more. The chain employs TRBV6-1 and TRBJ2-1, with 7 positions matching TRBD2. The CDR3 sequence is 17 residues long. Looked up from germline, CDR1 is MNHNS and CDR2 is SASEGT. V was clipped by 8 bases and J by 0 bases; unmatched bases: 13. The CDR3 region is CASAKAGLHRSYNEQFF. The CDR3, as DNA: TGTGCCAGCGCCAAAGCGGGACTGCACCGCTCCTACAATGAGCAGTTCTTC.

This clonotype came up many times. The gene calls are TRBV18 and TRBJ2-2; D is perhaps TRBD1 (6 bases). In germline, CDR1 is KGHSH, CDR2 LQKENI. CDR3 length equals 15 residues. Trimming took off 1 base at V and 3 bases at J, with 9 bases between the two ends. In DNA form, the CDR3 reads TGTGCCAGCTCACCACAGGCAGGGGACACCGGGGAGCTGTTTTTT. Its translation: CASSPQAGDTGELFF.

At least ten counts were recorded for this clonotype. The V gene is TRBV6-5, the J gene TRBJ1-2; possible D gene TRBD1, 5 bases. The germline CDR1 and CDR2 sequences are MNHEY and SVGAGI. Trimming left V 1 base short and J 4 bases short, with 19 bases between. The CDR3 totals 17 residues. The DNA of the CDR3 is TGTGCCAGCAGTTACTTGGGGACTGGGCGCGAGAGCTATGGCTACACCTTC. It encodes CASSYLGTGRESYGYTF.

The table lists this clonotype with many counts. The genes are TRBV6-2 or TRBV6-3 and TRBJ1-5; no clear D. The CDR3 length is 16 residues. Germline V gene sequence: CDR1 MNHEY, CDR2 SVGEGT. Trimming cost V 0 bases and J 0 bases, with 9 bases left between them. In nucleotides, the CDR3 is TGTGCCAGCAGTTACTCGAAGTCAGGTAGCAATCAGCCCCAGCATTTT. It specifies CASSYSKSGSNQPQHF.

Many counts were recorded for this clonotype. The chain carries TRBV6-2 or TRBV6-3 and TRBJ2-5; 7 bases agree with TRBD1. CDR1 and CDR2 (germline): MNHEY, SVGEGT. V lost 4 bases and J lost 5; bases outside the gene matches: 7. CDR3 size: 14 residues. The DNA for the CDR3 is TGTGCCAGCAGTTTGAGGGGGCGATGGGAGACCCAGTACTTC. Residues: CASSLRGRWETQYF.

The chain combines TRBV18 with TRBJ2-1; D is ambiguous. CDR3 length equals 12 residues. With 2 bases removed from V and 7 bases from J, the gap between germline ends came to 6 bases. Germline V CDR1 and CDR2: KGHSH, LQKENI. The CDR3 nucleotides are TGTGCCAGCTCACCAACAAGGAATGAGCAGTTCTTC. Translating gives CASSPTRNEQFF.

Notes on this clonotype: Only one base separates this from a far larger clonotype, so it likely reflects a read error. The chain joins TRBV7-8 to TRBJ1-5; D is possibly TRBD1 (5 bases). The germline gives CDR1 SGHVS, CDR2 FQNEAQ. This CDR3 spans 13 amino acids. The DNA for the CDR3 is TGTACCAGCAGCCAGGGTCCAGGTCAGCCCCAGCATTTT. This translates into CTSSQGPGQPQHF.

This clonotype was counted at least ten times. The chain joins TRBV4-2 to TRBJ1-5; D remains unclear. The CDR3 sequence is 15 residues long. V lost 3 bases, J lost 1 base, and 10 bases lay in between. Germline loops: CDR1 LGHNA, CDR2 YNFKEQ. Written as DNA, the CDR3 is TGTGCCAGCAGCCAGCAGCTAAAAAGCAATCAGCCCCAGCATTTT. Translation gives CASSQQLKSNQPQHF.

The rearrangement links TRBV3-1 to TRBJ2-7; D remains unclear. This CDR3 is 14 amino acids long. Per the germline V gene, CDR1 is LGHDT and CDR2 is YNNKEL (reference sequence). V lost 0 bases and J lost 3, with 9 bases in between. In DNA, the CDR3 is TGTGCCAGCAGCCAAGAGAACAGCTACTACGAGCAGTACTTC. Its protein is CASSQENSYYEQYF.

The chain is built from TRBV11-2 and TRBJ2-1; TRBD1 agrees at 8 bases. After removal of 6 bases from V and 2 bases from J, the junction contained 3 bases not matched to a gene. The CDR3 runs 14 residues. The germline V gene encodes CDR1 SGHAT and CDR2 FQNNGV. The CDR3 loop is CASRGQETYNEQFF. In DNA, the CDR3 is TGTGCCAGCAGGGGACAGGAAACCTACAATGAGCAGTTCTTC. The full variable domain, rest sourced from reference TRBV11-2 and TRBJ2-1, is EAGVAQSPRYKIIEKRQSVAFWCNPISGHATLYWYQQILGQGPKLLIQFQNNGVVDDSQLPKDRFSAERLKGVDSTLKIQPAKLEDSAVYLCASRGQETYNEQFFGPGTRLTVL.

In this sample, this clonotype turned up many times. V usage is TRBV12-3 or TRBV12-4 and J usage is TRBJ2-5, with TRBD1 matching 7 bases. This CDR3 is 13 amino acids long. Trimming at V came to 3 bases and at J to 4 bases, leaving 2 bases not matched to a gene. Here the CDR3 reads CASSFYRGETQYF. The DNA of the CDR3 is TGTGCCAGCAGTTTTTACAGGGGAGAGACCCAGTACTTC.

Concerning this clonotype: This is likely a read error, given that the CDR3 carries no conserved phenylalanine or tryptophan at its end. The genes are TRBV6-5 and TRBJ1-6, with 9 bases that match TRBD1. This CDR3 has 15 amino acids. V was pared by 5 bases and J by 11 bases, with 10 bases of the junction left unmatched. Germline V gene data show CDR1 as MNHEY and CDR2 as SVGAGI. As DNA, the CDR3 is TGTGCCAGCAGTGCTGGGACAGGGAGAAATCCACCCCTCCACTTG. It translates to CASSAGTGRNPPLHL.

This clonotype was seen many times. The chain links TRBV7-2 to TRBJ1-1; the match to TRBD1 covers 7 bases. Germline V gene lookup returns CDR1 SGHTA and CDR2 FQGNSA. V was pared by 0 bases and J by 1 base, with 2 bases of the junction left unmatched. The CDR3 is made up of 15 amino acids. The CDR3 loop is CASSLAGTENTEAFF. The CDR3 coding sequence is TGTGCCAGCAGCTTAGCTGGGACAGAGAACACTGAAGCTTTCTTT. Together with reference TRBV7-2 and TRBJ1-1, the CDR3 gives the full variable domain: GAGVSQSPSNKVTEKGKDVELRCDPISGHTALYWYRQSLGQGLEFLIYFQGNSAPDKSGLPSDRFSAERTGGSVSTLTIQRTQQEDSAVYLCASSLAGTENTEAFFGQGTRLTVV.

The sample holds a few counts of this clonotype. CDR3 in amino acids: CAIPSGGAYNEQFF. The DNA of the CDR3 is TGTGCCATCCCTAGCGGGGGGGCCTACAATGAGCAGTTCTTC. The rearrangement uses TRBV5-4 and TRBJ2-1, with 12 bases matching TRBD2. Trimming at V came to 9 bases and at J to 2 bases, leaving 3 bases not matched to a gene. From germline, CDR1 is SGHNT and CDR2 YYREEE (reference sequence). The CDR3 has 14 residues.

This clonotype was observed at least ten times. The genes are TRBV3-1 and TRBJ2-7; TRBD2 matches 10 bases. Looked up from germline, CDR1 is LGHDT and CDR2 is YNNKEL (reference sequence). J gave up 4 bases and V 2 bases, and 5 bases lay outside the gene matches. The CDR3 loop spans 15 amino acids. The CDR3 nucleotides read TGTGCCAGCAGCCAACTAGCGGGGGCCACTTACGAGCAGTACTTC. This codes for CASSQLAGATYEQYF.

This clonotype has a count of ten or more. V and J are TRBV19 and TRBJ2-3; 9 bases agree with TRBD1. V lost 7 bases, J lost 0 bases, and 8 bases stayed unmatched. Germline V lookup: CDR1 LNHDA, CDR2 SQIVND (reference sequence). The CDR3 loop spans 16 amino acids. The CDR3 here is CASNPRQGGSTDTQYF. The DNA of the CDR3 is TGTGCCAGTAACCCACGACAGGGGGGGAGCACAGATACGCAGTATTTT.

This clonotype was counted ten times or more. The chain combines TRBV10-1 with TRBJ2-1; D is unclear. CDR3 length: 13 amino acids. Germline loops: CDR1 WNHNN, CDR2 SYGVQD (reference sequence). With 2 bases removed from V and 3 bases from J, the gap between germline ends came to 5 bases. The CDR3 nucleotides read TGCGCCAGCAGTGAGGTCGGCTACAATGAGCAGTTCTTC. It yields the protein CASSEVGYNEQFF.

This clonotype was counted ten times or more. The genes are TRBV15 and TRBJ1-1; 8 nucleotides match TRBD1. This CDR3 comprises 17 residues. V shed 1 base, J shed 3 bases, and the junction held 10 bases outside the gene matches. Germline values: CDR1 LNHNV, CDR2 YYDKDF (reference sequence). CDR3 loop: CATSRGLRQGSDTEAFF. CDR3 sequence (DNA): TGTGCCACCAGCAGAGGGCTCCGACAGGGGTCGGACACTGAAGCTTTCTTT.

This clonotype was detected a few times. The genes are TRBV7-2 and TRBJ2-3, with a weak D call TRBD2 (5 bases). V was pared by 5 bases and J by 0 bases, with 9 bases between. Per the germline V gene, CDR1 is SGHTA and CDR2 is FQGNSA. The CDR3 runs to 14 residues. The CDR3 DNA sequence: TGTGCCAGCAGCACTCGGACTAGCACAGATACGCAGTATTTT. Translating gives CASSTRTSTDTQYF. The whole variable domain, remainder taken from reference TRBV7-2 and TRBJ2-3, is GAGVSQSPSNKVTEKGKDVELRCDPISGHTALYWYRQSLGQGLEFLIYFQGNSAPDKSGLPSDRFSAERTGGSVSTLTIQRTQQEDSAVYLCASSTRTSTDTQYFGPGTRLTVL.

This clonotype qualifies as medium-sized. The V and J genes are TRBV7-9 and TRBJ1-5; a possible D gene is TRBD1 (5 bases). The ends were cut back, 1 base at V and 2 bases at J, with 9 bases in the middle. Germline loops: CDR1 SEHNR, CDR2 FQNEAQ (reference sequence). This CDR3 contains 15 residues. This chain's CDR3 is CASSLEGGGNQPQHF. DNA of the CDR3: TGTGCCAGCAGCTTAGAGGGAGGGGGCAATCAGCCCCAGCATTTT.

This clonotype was detected ten times or more. The rearrangement uses TRBV10-3 and TRBJ2-3; D is uncertain. Germline-derived CDR1 and CDR2 are ENHRY and SYGVKD. The CDR3 loop spans 16 amino acids. Trimming stripped 3 bases from V and 2 bases from J, with 15 bases between. In nucleotides, the CDR3 is TGTGCCATCAGTGATAAAGGTATTAGTACCACAGATACGCAGTATTTT. This sequence encodes CAISDKGISTTDTQYF.